A single sample gave rise to the 22 T cell receptor beta chains below, sequenced in a study of response to subunit inactivated influenza vaccine. TCRdb reprocessed the RT-PCR reads with MiXCR, giving one entry per CDR3 protein. This sample has roughly 790,000 distinct CDR3 sequences, with less than 25% found just once. Sequenced here: PBMCs from blood, sampled about 5 days after vaccination. The receptors derive from a man aged 45-65 years who received an inactivated influenza vaccine.

V usage is TRBV2 and J usage is TRBJ2-1, with 7 bases that match TRBD2. CDR1 and CDR2 from the germline V gene are SNHLY and FYNNEI. This CDR3 contains 15 residues. The J segment lost 3 bases and the V segment lost 4 bases, leaving 6 bases of the junction unmatched. The CDR3 sequence is CASSALGTNYNEQFF. The DNA of the CDR3 is TGTGCCAGCAGTGCGCTTGGGACTAACTACAATGAGCAGTTCTTC.

The J gene is TRBJ2-7, the V gene TRBV5-1; the match to TRBD2 covers 9 bases. Trimming removed 4 bases from V and 0 bases from J; junction bases left unmatched: 5. CDR1 and CDR2 (germline): SGHRS, YFSETQ. The CDR3 runs 15 residues. The CDR3 bases are TGCGCCAGCAGCCGCGAGCGGGGGGACTCCTACGAGCAGTACTTC. It translates to CASSRERGDSYEQYF.

This clonotype has only a few counts. The gene calls are TRBV10-3 and TRBJ2-1; 9 nucleotides line up with TRBD1. Trimming took 4 bases from V and 9 from J; bases not matched to a gene: 4. CDR1 is ENHRY, CDR2 SYGVKD, per germline. This CDR3 has 13 amino acids. DNA of the CDR3: TGTGCCATCAGTGGGGACAGGGACCTTGAGCAGTTCTTC. As protein: CAISGDRDLEQFF.

The sample holds one count of this clonotype. This chain connects TRBV9 to TRBJ2-7; D is perhaps TRBD1 (5 bases). Germline V gives CDR1 SGDLS, CDR2 YYNGEE. The CDR3 runs 13 residues. Trimming took 3 bases from V and 6 from J, leaving 13 bases between them. The CDR3 reads CASSGGPRAEQYF. The CDR3 nucleotides are TGTGCCAGCAGCGGGGGCCCTCGAGCCGAGCAGTACTTC.

The sample holds a few counts of this clonotype. The CDR3 nucleotides read TGTGCCAGCACCCTGAGGAGAACCGGGGAGCTGTTTTTT. The encoded protein is CASTLRRTGELFF. The chain combines TRBV28 with TRBJ2-2; D unresolved. Trimming cost V 7 bases and J 5 bases, with 11 bases left between them. The germline CDR1 and CDR2 sequences are MDHEN and SYDVKM. The CDR3 length is 13 residues.

CDR3 residues: CSASTGRVSNQPQHF. Written as DNA, the CDR3 is TGCAGTGCTTCTACAGGGAGGGTTAGCAATCAGCCCCAGCATTTT. This chain connects TRBV20-1 to TRBJ1-5, with D possibly being TRBD1 (6 bases). The CDR3 has 15 amino acids. With 5 bases removed from V and 0 bases from J, the gap between germline ends came to 14 bases. Germline CDR1 and CDR2: DFQATT and SNEGSKA (reference sequence).

This clonotype was seen a handful of times. The chain links TRBV12-3 or TRBV12-4 to TRBJ2-5, with D uncertain. V lost 5 bases to trimming and J lost 2 bases, with 9 bases between them. The CDR3 totals 13 residues. CDR3 residues: CASSETAQETQYF. The CDR3, as DNA: TGTGCCAGCAGTGAAACAGCTCAAGAGACCCAGTACTTC.

The gene calls are TRBV20-1 and TRBJ2-4; the D gene is possibly TRBD1 (5 bases). Germline CDR1 is DFQATT and CDR2 is SNEGSKA (reference sequence). The V end was cut by 5 bases, the J end by 2 bases, with 16 bases between. The CDR3 sequence is 15 residues long. The CDR3 here is CSAPRQGRTKNIQYF. The CDR3 region has the DNA TGCAGTGCTCCGCGGCAGGGTCGCACCAAAAACATTCAGTACTTC.

The V and J genes are TRBV20-1 and TRBJ2-5; the D call may be TRBD1 or TRBD2 (6 bases each). The CDR3 covers 14 residues. Germline CDR1 is DFQATT and CDR2 is SNEGSKA (reference sequence). The V end was cut by 7 bases, the J end by 7 bases, with 22 bases between. The DNA of the CDR3 is TGCAGTGTCCCGGGGTTGGGGGGCTCTTGGACCCAGTACTTC. Encoded protein: CSVPGLGGSWTQYF.

Only a few counts were recorded for this clonotype. This chain uses TRBV7-8 with TRBJ2-7, with D unclear. Germline assignment: CDR1 SGHVS and CDR2 FQNEAQ. V was clipped by 1 base and J by 3 bases, with 10 bases between them. The CDR3 runs 14 residues. CDR3: CASSLGPVLYEQYF. The CDR3 DNA sequence: TGTGCCAGCAGCTTAGGACCGGTGCTCTACGAGCAGTACTTC.

As concerns this clonotype: Sequence at one end of the junction differs from germline and may be a read error. This chain uses TRBV5-1 with TRBJ1-1; perhaps TRBD1 as D (6 bases). Germline V gene sequence: CDR1 SGHRS, CDR2 YFSETQ. The CDR3 extends over 17 amino acids. In nucleotides, the CDR3 is TGCGCCAGCAGCTTTTGGCAGGGGTCTAGGATGAACAATGAAGCTTTCTTT. This codes for CASSFWQGSRMNNEAFF.

This clonotype was seen a few times. This rearrangement joins TRBV11-2 to TRBJ2-1; possibly TRBD1 or TRBD2 for D (5 bases each). There are 15 residues in the CDR3. The V gene's germline CDR1 is SGHAT and CDR2 FQNNGV. V lost 6 bases and J lost 6, with 18 bases in between. The CDR3 DNA is TGTGCCAGCAGGTCGGGGCTGACCACTTTCAATGAGCAGTTCTTC. Its protein is CASRSGLTTFNEQFF. The full variable domain, rest sourced from reference TRBV11-2 and TRBJ2-1, is EAGVAQSPRYKIIEKRQSVAFWCNPISGHATLYWYQQILGQGPKLLIQFQNNGVVDDSQLPKDRFSAERLKGVDSTLKIQPAKLEDSAVYLCASRSGLTTFNEQFFGPGTRLTVL.

A few counts support this clonotype. The chain recombines TRBV30 with TRBJ2-3; maybe TRBD2 (5 bases). The germline V gene encodes CDR1 GTSNPN and CDR2 SVGIG (reference sequence). Trimming left V 2 bases short and J 3 bases short, with 12 bases between. This CDR3 is built from 14 residues. CDR3 DNA sequence: TGTGCCTGGAGTTCCCGGGGTCAAACAGATACGCAGTATTTT. This sequence encodes CAWSSRGQTDTQYF.

The chain uses TRBV4-3 and TRBJ2-1; D is unclear. The length of the CDR3 is 15 residues. Per the germline V gene, CDR1 is LGHNA and CDR2 is YSLEER. The V end was cut by 2 bases, the J end by 6 bases, with 14 bases between. CDR3 sequence reads: CASSQIYSHFNEQFF. The DNA for the CDR3 is TGCGCCAGCAGCCAAATTTACTCACACTTCAATGAGCAGTTCTTC.

This clonotype was found a few times. CDR3 sequence reads: CASSGGQGRTDTQYF. CDR3 nucleotides: TGTGCCAGCAGTGGGGGACAGGGCCGCACAGATACGCAGTATTTT. The chain couples TRBV6-1 to TRBJ2-3; 9 bases agree with TRBD1. Germline CDR1 MNHNS, CDR2 SASEGT. The V segment lost 4 bases and the J segment 1 base; nucleotides outside the gene matches: 3. CDR3 size: 15 residues.

This clonotype was seen a few times. The chain employs TRBV5-6 and TRBJ2-1; TRBD2 aligns across 10 bases. CDR1 is SGHDT and CDR2 is YYEEEE in the germline V gene. The CDR3 has 18 amino acids. V dropped 3 bases and J dropped 0; count of bases not matched to a gene: 9. CDR3 DNA sequence: TGTGCCAGCAGCTCTTTAGCGGGGGGATTGAGCTCCTACAATGAGCAGTTCTTC. Residues: CASSSLAGGLSSYNEQFF.

V is TRBV7-9 and J is TRBJ2-3; D may be TRBD2 (5 bases). The CDR3 totals 14 residues. Deletions cut 5 bases from V and 7 bases from J, with 16 bases between. Germline CDR1 SEHNR, CDR2 FQNEAQ (reference sequence). The CDR3 coding sequence is TGTGCCAGCAGCCCCCCCGCTGGGAGTTATACGCAGTATTTT. This codes for CASSPPAGSYTQYF.

The chain has TRBV6-2 or TRBV6-3 and TRBJ1-1; D is unclear. Trimming stripped 1 base from V and 5 bases from J, with 5 bases between. The CDR3 sequence is 12 residues long. Germline V lookup: CDR1 MNHEY, CDR2 SVGEGT. CDR3 sequence reads: CASSYWETEAFF. The CDR3 DNA reads as TGTGCCAGCAGTTACTGGGAGACTGAAGCTTTCTTT.

The CDR3 DNA follows: TGTGCCAGCTCACCATCTGCTCTTGGCGGTTCACCCCTCCACTTT. It codes for CASSPSALGGSPLHF. The chain combines TRBV18 with TRBJ1-6; D is unresolved. V lost 2 bases and J lost 9, with 14 bases in between. The CDR3 has 15 amino acids. Germline-derived CDR1 and CDR2 are KGHSH and LQKENI.

The sample holds a few counts of this clonotype. The rearrangement joins TRBV6-2 or TRBV6-3 to TRBJ1-5; the match to TRBD1 covers 7 bases. After removal of 6 bases from V and 8 bases from J, the junction contained 7 bases not matched to a gene. The CDR3 is 13 amino acids. Germline loops: CDR1 MNHEY, CDR2 SVGEGT. CDR3 loop: CASREDRWEPQHF. The CDR3 coding sequence is TGTGCCAGCAGAGAGGACAGGTGGGAGCCCCAGCATTTT.

J is TRBJ2-5 and V is TRBV6-1, with 14 bases lining up with TRBD2. V lost 7 bases and J lost 5; bases outside the gene matches: 9. This CDR3 is 16 amino acids long. Germline CDR1 reads MNHNS; CDR2 reads SASEGT. The CDR3 is CASTRLAGGRAETQYF. For the CDR3, the DNA is TGTGCCAGCACAAGACTAGCGGGGGGGCGGGCGGAGACCCAGTACTTC.

This clonotype appeared a few times. The chain combines TRBV15 with TRBJ2-3, with D uncertain. Germline V gene sequence: CDR1 LNHNV, CDR2 YYDKDF (reference sequence). V was clipped by 1 base and J by 0 bases, with 8 bases between them. The CDR3 runs to 15 residues. Written as DNA, the CDR3 is TGTGCCACCAGCAGAGCGGGCGCAAGCACAGATACGCAGTATTTT. Its protein product is CATSRAGASTDTQYF.